These 11 T cell receptor beta chains came from one sample sequenced in a study of T cell repertoires in cytomegalovirus infection. These receptors' targets are unknown. TCRdb used MiXCR to reprocess the reads, holding one entry per CDR3 protein. This table holds approximately 110,000 distinct CDR3 sequences, roughly 31% found once. Sequenced material: CD8+ T cells from cultured PBMCs, taken from culture after CMV antigen stimulation. The receptor set was obtained from a human donor in good health (CMV status not recorded). Some clones in this sample may be carry-over from other donors' samples.

The chain couples TRBV27 to TRBJ1-4; D not certain. The CDR3 length is 15 residues. CDR1 and CDR2 (germline): MNHEY, SMNVEV (reference sequence). With 3 bases removed from V and 0 bases from J, the gap between germline ends came to 8 bases. The CDR3 region has the DNA TGTGCCAGCAGTTTTCTGGCTGCAACTAATGAAAAACTGTTTTTT. This encodes CASSFLAATNEKLFF.

This clonotype has more than one count but fewer than ten. V usage is TRBV12-3 or TRBV12-4 and J usage is TRBJ2-4; weak D call: TRBD1 (5 bases). Between the trimmed V and J ends, which lost 3 bases and 1 base, there was a span of 16 bases. The length of the CDR3 is 17 residues. The CDR3 DNA reads TGTGCCAGCAGTTTCGGCGGACAAGTCGGGGCCAAAAACATTCAGTACTTC. Encoded protein: CASSFGGQVGAKNIQYF.

The rearrangement uses TRBV11-2 and TRBJ2-7; 8 nucleotides agree with TRBD1. V lost 5 bases and J lost 2; bases outside the gene matches: 20. The CDR3 is 19 residues long. Looked up from germline, CDR1 is SGHAT and CDR2 is FQNNGV. The CDR3 reads CASSPWVSDRDESPYEQYF. In nucleotides, the CDR3 is TGTGCCAGCAGCCCCTGGGTTTCGGACAGGGACGAAAGCCCCTACGAGCAGTACTTC.

The V call is TRBV4-1, the J call TRBJ2-1, with 10 bases identical to TRBD1. Germline lookup yields CDR1 MGHRA and CDR2 YSYEKL. This CDR3 region has 14 residues. Trimming cost V 0 bases and J 14 bases; bases outside gene matches: 7. The CDR3 spells CASSQERRQGAEFF. The CDR3 DNA is TGCGCCAGCAGCCAAGAACGTAGACAGGGGGCTGAGTTCTTC.

The chain recombines TRBV28 with TRBJ2-7; a weak D match, TRBD2 (5 bases). This CDR3 has 15 residues. Germline V gene data show CDR1 as MDHEN and CDR2 as SYDVKM. V shed 3 bases and J shed 4 bases, with 16 bases lying between them. CDR3 loop: CASSFSGRRRYEQYF. The CDR3 coding sequence is TGTGCCAGCAGTTTCTCTGGACGGAGGAGGTACGAGCAGTACTTC.

In the case of this clonotype: The limits of the CDR3 on the DNA are not certain, so only TCRdb's listed CDR3 is given. The V and J genes are TRBV7-5 and TRBJ1-6; the listed D gene, TRBD1, was not tested against the DNA. TRBV7-5 is a pseudogene. 21 amino acids form the CDR3, both terminal residues included. CDR3 sequence reads: CISVPEPPLGGTRENNSPLHF.

The chain employs TRBV10-3 and TRBJ2-7; possible D gene TRBD2, 6 bases. Looked up from germline, CDR1 is ENHRY and CDR2 is SYGVKD. The CDR3 runs 14 residues. V was trimmed by 7 bases and J by 3 bases, leaving 16 bases between them. The CDR3 nucleotides read TGTGCCATCAAGGAGGGACTTGATCTCTACGAGCAGTACTTC. Translated: CAIKEGLDLYEQYF.

The V and J genes are TRBV24-1 and TRBJ2-3, with 11 positions matching TRBD2. The CDR3 is 16 residues long. The V and J ends lost 4 bases and 1 base, in that order; junction bases with no gene match: 3. Germline V CDR1 and CDR2: KGHDR, SFDVKD. CDR3 sequence reads: CATSELTSGGTDTQYF. In DNA, the CDR3 is TGTGCCACCAGTGAACTGACTAGCGGGGGCACAGATACGCAGTATTTT.

The chain joins TRBV28 to TRBJ1-6; 10 bases are shared with TRBD1. After removal of 6 bases from V and 13 bases from J, the junction contained 12 bases not matched to a gene. Germline values: CDR1 MDHEN, CDR2 SYDVKM. The CDR3 is 15 residues long. The CDR3 is CASRAPGQGFWPLHF. The CDR3 DNA is TGTGCCAGCAGAGCCCCGGGACAGGGGTTTTGGCCCCTCCACTTT.

This clonotype was counted many times. The chain recombines TRBV7-2 with TRBJ2-3, with 13 bases aligning to TRBD2. The CDR3 is 16 amino acids. Trimming at V came to 4 bases and at J to 9 bases, leaving 10 bases not matched to a gene. Germline lookup yields CDR1 SGHTA and CDR2 FQGNSA. Here the CDR3 reads CASSSGTSGALGTQYF. CDR3 bases: TGTGCCAGCAGCTCCGGGACTAGCGGGGCCCTAGGGACGCAGTATTTT. The complete variable domain, with remaining parts taken from reference TRBV7-2 and TRBJ2-3, reads GAGVSQSPSNKVTEKGKDVELRCDPISGHTALYWYRQSLGQGLEFLIYFQGNSAPDKSGLPSDRFSAERTGGSVSTLTIQRTQQEDSAVYLCASSSGTSGALGTQYFGPGTRLTVL.

This clonotype came up a few times. CDR3 residues: CASSYLGQGGPYEQYF. The CDR3 nucleotides read TGTGCCAGCAGTTACCTCGGTCAGGGAGGCCCCTACGAGCAGTACTTC. The chain carries TRBV6-6 and TRBJ2-7; tentative D call: TRBD2 (6 bases). Per germline, CDR1 MNHNY and CDR2 SVGAGI (reference sequence). There are 16 residues in the CDR3. The V end was cut by 2 bases, the J end by 2 bases, with 16 bases between.